Described below is a single TCR beta chain sequence and its context. The data were taken from a study of identical twins. MiXCR was run by TCRdb on the 5' RACE reads, yielding one entry per CDR3 protein. This table has roughly 540,000 distinct CDR3 sequences, approximately 22% appearing once. The sample was also reused in another study, on T cells expressing NK-cell markers. From that report: The TCR beta repertoires originated in sorted CD3+CD56+NKG2C+, CD3+CD56+NKG2C- and CD3+CD56-NKG2C+ T cells.

Sequencing was done on a sample of CD4+ T cells sorted from blood. This TCR derives from a woman aged 18-29 years in good health.

This chain's CDR3 is CASSLAGEKETQYF. For the CDR3, the DNA is TGCGCCAGCAGCTTGGCCGGCGAAAAAGAGACCCAGTACTTC. The rearrangement uses TRBV5-1 and TRBJ2-5; the D is unclear. The CDR3 has 14 residues. With 0 bases removed from V and 3 bases from J, the gap between germline ends came to 9 bases. Germline lookup yields CDR1 SGHRS and CDR2 YFSETQ.